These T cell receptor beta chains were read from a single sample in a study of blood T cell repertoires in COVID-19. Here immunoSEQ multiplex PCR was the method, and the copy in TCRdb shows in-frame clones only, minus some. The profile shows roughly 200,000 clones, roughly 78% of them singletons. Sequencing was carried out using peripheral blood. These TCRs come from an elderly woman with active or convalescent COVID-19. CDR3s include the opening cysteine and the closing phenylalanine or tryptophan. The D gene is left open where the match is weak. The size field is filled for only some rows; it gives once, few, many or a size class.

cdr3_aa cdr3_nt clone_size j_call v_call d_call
CASSLQGIKETQYF TGCGCCAGCAGCCTACAGGGAATTAAAGAGACCCAGTACTTC . TRBJ2-5 TRBV5-1 .
CASSLATPNYGYTF TGTGCCAGCAGTTTAGCCACTCCTAACTATGGCTACACCTTC . TRBJ1-2 TRBV28 .
CASSPKQNYGYTF TGTGCCAGCTCACCAAAACAGAACTATGGCTACACCTTC . TRBJ1-2 TRBV18 .
CASTAPGERKNQPQHF TGTGCCAGCACCGCACCGGGGGAGCGAAAAAATCAGCCCCAGCATTTT . TRBJ1-5 TRBV28 .
CARTGGFTKPYGYTF TGTGCCAGGACAGGGGGCTTTACCAAACCTTATGGCTACACCTTC . TRBJ1-2 TRBV2 TRBD1
CASSPQQGVGNTIYF TGTGCCAGCAGCCCGCAACAGGGAGTTGGAAACACCATATATTTT . TRBJ1-3 TRBV7-2 .
CASSPRTTGDTEAFF TGTGCCAGCAGCCCACGAACGACAGGGGACACTGAAGCTTTCTTT once TRBJ1-1 TRBV5-4 TRBD1
CASSLWEGQETQYF TGTGCCAGCAGCTTATGGGAGGGCCAAGAGACCCAGTACTTC . TRBJ2-5 TRBV5-6 TRBD2
CASSQASQGQETQYF TGTGCCAGCAGCCAAGCGTCTCAGGGGCAAGAGACCCAGTACTTC . TRBJ2-5 TRBV4-2 .
CASSPGPNYGYTF TGTGCCAGCAGCCCTGGGCCTAACTATGGCTACACCTTC . TRBJ1-2 TRBV28 .
CASSLGRGTRPPIVQYF TGTGCCAGCAGCTTAGGAAGAGGGACAAGGCCTCCTATAGTTCAGTACTTC . TRBJ2-4 TRBV7-2 .
CASSDRGYEQYF TGTGCCAGTAGTGACAGGGGGTACGAGCAGTACTTC . TRBJ2-7 TRBV19 TRBD1
CASSSPTGPVGYTF TGTGCCAGCAGTTCGCCGACAGGGCCCGTGGGCTACACCTTC . TRBJ1-2 TRBV28 TRBD1
CASSLGQVGGYTF TGTGCCAGCAGCTTAGGGCAGGTCGGTGGCTACACCTTC . TRBJ1-2 TRBV7-8 .
CASSPGWLLGLGAGELFF TGTGCCAGCAGTCCAGGGTGGCTATTAGGATTAGGGGCCGGGGAGCTGTTTTTT . TRBJ2-2 TRBV9 .
CASSVGPITGIYGYTF TGTGCCAGCAGCGTAGGACCTATTACAGGGATCTATGGCTACACCTTC . TRBJ1-2 TRBV9 .
CASSWPGGEKLFF TGTGCCAGCAGTTGGCCAGGGGGGGAAAAACTGTTTTTT . TRBJ1-4 TRBV28 TRBD1
CASSQGQGASPLHF TGTGCCAGCAGCCAAGGACAGGGGGCTTCACCCCTCCACTTT . TRBJ1-6 TRBV3-1/TRBV3-2 TRBD1
CASSLLAGDYEQYF TGTGCCAGCAGCCTCCTAGCGGGGGACTACGAGCAGTACTTC . TRBJ2-7 TRBV14 TRBD2
CASSSVLGELFF TGTGCCAGCAGCTCCGTACTCGGGGAGCTGTTTTTT . TRBJ2-2 TRBV14 .
CASTTSGGPGGGELFF TGTGCCAGCACGACTAGCGGGGGACCGGGCGGCGGGGAGCTGTTTTTT . TRBJ2-2 TRBV7-3 TRBD2
CASSSRQGETEAFF TGCGCCAGCAGCAGTAGACAGGGGGAGACTGAAGCTTTCTTT . TRBJ1-1 TRBV5-1 TRBD1
CASSSLILTGGPDEQFF TGTGCCAGTAGTAGCCTCATTCTGACGGGGGGGCCCGATGAGCAGTTCTTC . TRBJ2-1 TRBV19 TRBD2
CASSLDRHTYEQYF TGTGCCAGCAGCTTAGACAGACATACCTACGAGCAGTACTTC . TRBJ2-7 TRBV11-2 .
CASSPPRRDGYTF TGTGCCAGCTCACCACCGAGGAGGGATGGCTACACCTTC . TRBJ1-2 TRBV18 .
CASSPRTQETQYF TGTGCCAGCTCACCCCGGACTCAAGAGACCCAGTACTTC . TRBJ2-5 TRBV18 .
CASSQESFRGDEQFF TGTGCCAGCAGCCAAGAGTCCTTTCGCGGCGATGAGCAGTTCTTC . TRBJ2-1 TRBV3-1/TRBV3-2 .
CASSPDRFYGYTF TGTGCCAGCAGCCCCGACAGGTTCTATGGCTACACCTTC once TRBJ1-2 TRBV5-4 .
CASSQGGDQPQHF TGTGCCAGCAGCCAGGGCGGAGATCAGCCCCAGCATTTT . TRBJ1-5 TRBV2 .
CASSPRNANTGELFF TGTGCCAGCAGCCCGCGGAACGCGAACACCGGGGAGCTGTTTTTT . TRBJ2-2 TRBV9 .
CASSQGQGGFTEAFF TGTGCCAGCAGCCAAGGGCAGGGGGGCTTTACTGAAGCTTTCTTT . TRBJ1-1 TRBV3-1/TRBV3-2 TRBD1
CASTMAAGATGNTIYF TGTGCCAGCACCATGGCGGCGGGGGCGACTGGAAACACCATATATTTT . TRBJ1-3 TRBV5-5 .
CASSLVGQGIAEAFF TGCGCCAGCAGCTTGGTGGGACAGGGGATTGCTGAAGCTTTCTTT . TRBJ1-1 TRBV5-1 TRBD1
CAISESGEGTEAFF TGTGCCATCAGTGAGTCGGGGGAGGGGACTGAAGCTTTCTTT once TRBJ1-1 TRBV10-3 .
CASSLVGQDRFF TGTGCCAGCAGCTTAGTGGGGCAGGACCGGTTCTTC . TRBJ2-1 TRBV11-2 .
CATSDPQTGSYEQYF TGTGCCACCAGTGATCCCCAGACAGGGTCCTACGAGCAGTACTTC once TRBJ2-7 TRBV24-1 TRBD1
CASRSDGDSPLHF TGTGCCAGCAGGTCGGACGGGGATTCACCCCTCCACTTT . TRBJ1-6 TRBV2 .
CASSAGQVFEAFF TGTGCCAGCAGCGCCGGACAGGTGTTTGAAGCTTTCTTT . TRBJ1-1 TRBV12-3/TRBV12-4 TRBD1
CASSMDRGRGGYTF TGTGCCAGTAGTATGGACAGGGGGCGAGGTGGCTACACCTTC . TRBJ1-2 TRBV19 TRBD1
CASSEKGDGGYGYTF TGTGCCAGCAGCGAGAAGGGGGATGGAGGCTATGGCTACACCTTC . TRBJ1-2 TRBV5-4 .
CASSLWTGAYNEQFF TGTGCCAGCAGCTTATGGACAGGGGCCTACAATGAGCAGTTCTTC . TRBJ2-1 TRBV7-8 TRBD1
CASSPRGDSYEQYF TGTGCCAGCAGCCCCCGCGGGGACTCCTACGAGCAGTACTTC . TRBJ2-7 TRBV11-2 .